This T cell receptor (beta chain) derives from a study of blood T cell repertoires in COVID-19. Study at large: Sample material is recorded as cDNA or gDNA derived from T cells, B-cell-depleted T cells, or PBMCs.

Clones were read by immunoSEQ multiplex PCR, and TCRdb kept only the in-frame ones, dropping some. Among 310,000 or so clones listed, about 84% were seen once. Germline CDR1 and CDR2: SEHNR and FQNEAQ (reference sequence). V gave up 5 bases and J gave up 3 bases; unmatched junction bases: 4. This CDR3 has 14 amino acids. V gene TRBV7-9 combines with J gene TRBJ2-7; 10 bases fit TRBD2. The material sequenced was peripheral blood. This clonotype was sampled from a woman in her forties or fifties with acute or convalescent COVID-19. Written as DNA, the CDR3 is TGTGCCAGCAGCCCACTAGCGGGGAGCTACGAGCAGTACTTC. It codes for CASSPLAGSYEQYF.